This is a list of T cell receptor beta chains from one sample in a study of post-analysis software for immune sequencing data. MiXCR, applied by TCRdb to the PCR reads, yields one record per CDR3 protein. The table shows around 770,000 distinct CDR3 sequences, with roughly 50% occurring only once. Sequencing was carried out using blood. Receptors were obtained from a girl aged 5 to 17 with multiple sclerosis. CDR3s include the opening cysteine and the closing phenylalanine or tryptophan. D genes are given only for firm matches. Part of the rows lack a size; the others show once, few, many or a class for expanded clones.

D gene	clone size	V gene	J gene	CDR3 DNA	CDR3 protein
TRBD1	once	TRBV29-1	TRBJ1-2	TGCAACGTTGGCCCTAGGACAGGGGGTGAATATGGCTACACCTTC	CNVGPRTGGEYGYTF
TRBD2	NA	TRBV29-1	TRBJ2-1	TGCAGCGTTGATGCGGGAGCCCCTAGCAATGAGCAGTTCTTC	CSVDAGAPSNEQFF
TRBD2	NA	TRBV6-5	TRBJ2-5	TGTGCCAGCAGTTACTCGGCTAGCGGGAGGAGGTCCCAAGAGACCCAGTACTTC	CASSYSASGRRSQETQYF
NA	NA	TRBV27	TRBJ2-5	TGTGCCAGCAGTTTAAGTCCCGGGACAAGGGAAGAGACCCAGTACTTC	CASSLSPGTREETQYF
TRBD2	NA	TRBV11-1	TRBJ2-1	TGTGCCAGCAGCCGCGGGGGTCTAGCGGATCACCTCTTGGGAACCTACAATGAGCAGTTCTTC	CASSRGGLADHLLGTYNEQFF
TRBD1	few	TRBV20-1	TRBJ1-2	TGCAGTGGCCCTGGACAGGGGGACTATGGCTACACCTTC	CSGPGQGDYGYTF
NA	few	TRBV7-3	TRBJ2-1	TGTGCCAGCAGCTTGCGGGGACGCACCTACAATGAGCAGTTCTTC	CASSLRGRTYNEQFF
NA	many	TRBV20-1	TRBJ2-1	TGCAGTGCTAGTGCGGTTCTCAATGAGCAGTTCTTC	CSASAVLNEQFF
TRBD1	NA	TRBV13	TRBJ2-4	TGTGCCAGCAGCTTATTCGCGGGACAGGGGGCCAAAAACATTCAGTACTTC	CASSLFAGQGAKNIQYF
TRBD1	once	TRBV10-3	TRBJ2-3	TGTGCCATCAGGGGGACAGGGGCCACAGATACGCAGTATTTT	CAIRGTGATDTQYF
NA	NA	TRBV20-1	TRBJ1-2	TGCAGTGCTAGTATCAGGGGCTCGATTACGGGCACCTTC	CSASIRGSITGTF
NA	NA	TRBV7-2	TRBJ2-3	TGTGCCAGCAGCTCGGACGGTTTTGGAGATACGCAGTATTTT	CASSSDGFGDTQYF
NA	NA	TRBV2	TRBJ1-1	TGTGCCAGCAGACAAGACAGGTCCACTGAAGCTTTCTTT	CASRQDRSTEAFF
TRBD1	NA	TRBV7-2	TRBJ1-2	TGTGCCAGCAGCTCCCGGGGACAGGGAGAGGGCTACACCTTC	CASSSRGQGEGYTF
TRBD1	NA	TRBV5-8	TRBJ2-1	TGTGCCAGCAGCGTAGGGACAGGGGGCTTGAATGAGCAGTTCTTC	CASSVGTGGLNEQFF
NA	NA	TRBV5-1	TRBJ2-1	TGCGCCAGCAGCTTGTCGGACAGTCAATACAATGAGCAGTTCTTC	CASSLSDSQYNEQFF
TRBD2	NA	TRBV29-1	TRBJ2-2	TGCAGCGCCTTTGGGGGGGACACCGGGGAGCTGTTTTTT	CSAFGGDTGELFF
NA	few	TRBV20-1	TRBJ1-5	TGCAGTGCTAGAGATCGGGTACAGTTCAATCAGCCCCAGCATTTT	CSARDRVQFNQPQHF
NA	NA	TRBV13	TRBJ2-5	TGTGCCAGCAGCTCGCTCGGGGCGTACCAAGAGACCCAGTACTTC	CASSSLGAYQETQYF
NA	many	TRBV10-3	TRBJ2-5	TGTGCCATCAGTGATCGGCAGGGGCTGGAGACCCAGTACTTC	CAISDRQGLETQYF
NA	few	TRBV20-1	TRBJ2-7	TGCAGTGCTCCCTTGGGGGTTGTCTCGTACGAGCAGTACTTC	CSAPLGVVSYEQYF
NA	few	TRBV5-5	TRBJ2-1	TGTGCCAGCAGCTTCCGGGAGAGCTCCTACAATGAGCAGTTCTTC	CASSFRESSYNEQFF
NA	NA	TRBV28	TRBJ2-7	TGTGCCAGCAGTTTAATGGGCGTGTCCTACGAGCAGTACTTC	CASSLMGVSYEQYF
NA	few	TRBV20-1	TRBJ2-3	TGCAGTGCTAGAGGGATGGTAGATACGCAGTATTTT	CSARGMVDTQYF
TRBD2	few	TRBV4-3	TRBJ2-1	TGCGCCAGCAGCCACCTCACTAGCGGGGCCCTCTACAATGAGCAGTTCTTC	CASSHLTSGALYNEQFF
NA	NA	TRBV29-1	TRBJ2-5	TGCAGCGTTGACCTTCTAGCCGGAGAGACCCAGTACTTC	CSVDLLAGETQYF
NA	NA	TRBV6-2/TRBV6-3	TRBJ1-6	TGTGCCAGCAGTTACTCGGACGAACGTATTTCACCCCTCCACTTT	CASSYSDERISPLHF
TRBD2	NA	TRBV10-3	TRBJ2-5	TGTGCCATCAGTGGGCTAGCGGGAGGGCACCAAGAGACCCAGTACTTC	CAISGLAGGHQETQYF
TRBD2	NA	TRBV15	TRBJ2-1	TGTGCCACCAGCATTAGCGGGACTAATGAGCAGTTCTTC	CATSISGTNEQFF
TRBD2	NA	TRBV10-3	TRBJ2-5	TGTGCCATCAGTTCCGATCTAGCGGGAGTACGCGAGACCCAGTACTTC	CAISSDLAGVRETQYF
TRBD2	NA	TRBV20-1	TRBJ2-1	TGCAGTGCTAGAGGGCCGGGACTAGCACCCGAGGGGAGGTCCTACAATGAGCAGTTCTTC	CSARGPGLAPEGRSYNEQFF
TRBD2	NA	TRBV27	TRBJ2-1	TGTGCCAGCATGGGACTAGCGGGAGCCTTTGAGCAGTTCTTC	CASMGLAGAFEQFF
TRBD1	NA	TRBV7-2	TRBJ2-7	TGTGCCAGCTCTGAGGGGGCGCGGGAGCAGTACTTC	CASSEGAREQYF
TRBD2	NA	TRBV6-5	TRBJ2-7	TGTGCCAGCAGCCGATCCACCGCTAGCGGGAGGAGCTACGAGCAGTACTTC	CASSRSTASGRSYEQYF
TRBD1	NA	TRBV7-2	TRBJ2-7	TGTGTCAGCAGTTCCCTCGACAGGGGTGAGCAGTACTTC	CVSSSLDRGEQYF
TRBD1	NA	TRBV10-3	TRBJ2-1	TGTGCCATCAGTGAACCACGGGACAGGGAATCCTACAATGAGCAGTTCTTC	CAISEPRDRESYNEQFF
TRBD2	NA	TRBV7-2	TRBJ2-3	TGTGCCAGCAGCTGGCCTAGCGGGAGCCTCGGCACAGATACGCAGTATTTT	CASSWPSGSLGTDTQYF
NA	NA	TRBV6-2/TRBV6-3	TRBJ1-2	TGTGCCAGCAGTACTGCCTATGGCTACACCTTC	CASSTAYGYTF
NA	few	TRBV20-1	TRBJ2-1	TGCAGTGCAGATAGCGGAGGCTACAATGAGCAGTTCTTC	CSADSGGYNEQFF
NA	NA	TRBV3-1	TRBJ2-5	TGTGCCAGCAGCCAAGGCCTGTCAGAGACCCAGTACTTC	CASSQGLSETQYF
NA	NA	TRBV12-3/TRBV12-4	TRBJ1-1	TGTGCCAGCACCCCGGACGGTTTGGACACTGAAGCTTTCTTT	CASTPDGLDTEAFF
NA	few	TRBV29-1	TRBJ1-1	TGCAGCGTTTGGGGGACGAACACTGAAGCTTTCTTT	CSVWGTNTEAFF
NA	NA	TRBV5-6	TRBJ2-1	TGTGCCAGCAGCCTATCTGGGGGGATCTACAATGAGCAGTTCTTC	CASSLSGGIYNEQFF
NA	NA	TRBV5-5	TRBJ2-1	TGTGCCAGCAGCCACGGGGACCCCTACTACAATGAGCAGTTCTTC	CASSHGDPYYNEQFF
NA	NA	TRBV7-9	TRBJ2-5	TGTGCCAGCAGCTTAGATGCCTGGGGGGAGACCCAGTACTTC	CASSLDAWGETQYF
NA	few	TRBV20-1	TRBJ2-1	TGCAGTGCCACCCTACAGGAAATCTCCTACAATGAGCAGTTCTTC	CSATLQEISYNEQFF